This T cell receptor beta chain comes out of a study of blood T cell repertoires in COVID-19. The repertoire was sequenced with immunoSEQ multiplex PCR; TCRdb's copy has only in-frame clones and lacks some. The sample has fewer than 250,000 clones; around nine tenths are singletons. V lost 0 bases and J 0 bases, leaving 8 bases between the germline ends. Per germline, CDR1 SGHDN and CDR2 FVKESK. The CDR3 covers 15 residues. The sequencing input was PBMCs or T cells enriched from blood (not recorded which). The receptor's source is a man aged 25 to 40 who had recovered from COVID-19. The chain couples TRBV14 to TRBJ1-1; D unresolved. CDR3 nucleotide sequence: TGTGCCAGCAGCCAAGATATATACATGAACACTGAAGCTTTCTTT. Translated: CASSQDIYMNTEAFF.